This T cell receptor (beta chain) was observed in a study of blood T cell repertoires in COVID-19. Across the study: T cells, B-cell-depleted T cells, or PBMCs supplied cDNA or gDNA.

The CDR3 is made up of 17 amino acids. Germline assignment: CDR1 LGHNA and CDR2 YSLEER. V was pared by 0 bases and J by 0 bases, with 11 bases between. TCRdb's copy holds only in-frame clones and misses some; the assay was immunoSEQ multiplex PCR. Of 270,000 or so clones detected, around 88% appear once; the ten largest clones hold roughly 1.2%. This clonotype was obtained from a middle-aged woman with acute COVID-19. Specimen: PBMCs or T cells enriched from blood (not recorded which). The chain recombines TRBV4-3 with TRBJ2-2, with D possibly being TRBD1 (5 bases). For the CDR3, the DNA is TGCGCCAGCAGCCAAGAATTGGGCAGGGCGAACACCGGGGAGCTGTTTTTT. It codes for CASSQELGRANTGELFF.